The 24 T cell receptor beta chains below were found in one sample sequenced in a study of blood T cell repertoires in COVID-19. Sequencing was performed with immunoSEQ multiplex PCR; in TCRdb, only in-frame clones are kept and a portion is missing. The sample holds 90,000 to 130,000 clones; 60% to 85% are singletons and the top ten take less than 2%. Material: peripheral blood. These receptors all come from a woman between 40 and 50 years old with acute or convalescent COVID-19.

The rearrangement uses TRBV24-1 and TRBJ1-2; D not certain. Germline V gene data show CDR1 as KGHDR and CDR2 as SFDVKD. This CDR3 has 13 amino acids. Deletions cut 4 bases from V and 8 bases from J, with 13 bases between. CDR3 nucleotides: TGTGCCACCAGTGAATCGGGAGAGCGCGGCTACACCTTC. The encoded protein is CATSESGERGYTF.

The CDR3: CASSLGLNRGGETQYF. The CDR3, as DNA: TGTGCCAGCAGCTTAGGACTAAACCGGGGGGGAGAGACCCAGTACTTC. This sequence joins TRBV7-3 and TRBJ2-5; 8 bases are shared with TRBD2. V shed 2 bases, J shed 4 bases, and the junction held 9 bases outside the gene matches. From germline, CDR1 is SGHTA and CDR2 FQGTGA. The CDR3 runs to 16 residues.

The rearrangement uses TRBV6-5 and TRBJ1-4; TRBD1 matches 10 bases. Germline CDR1 is MNHEY and CDR2 is SVGAGI. This CDR3 is built from 15 residues. Germline trimming cut 6 bases from V and 6 bases from J; bases unmatched to any gene: 7. CDR3 coding DNA: TGTGCCAGCAGGGCGACAGGGGGCGAGTATGAAAAACTGTTTTTT. Translated, it gives CASRATGGEYEKLFF.

V gene TRBV28 combines with J gene TRBJ1-1, with D perhaps TRBD1 (6 bases). The CDR3 is 13 residues long. Trimming took 5 bases from V and 5 from J, leaving 12 bases between them. Germline V gene data show CDR1 as MDHEN and CDR2 as SYDVKM. CDR3: CASSTGIGTEAFF. Written as DNA, the CDR3 is TGTGCCAGCAGTACAGGGATTGGGACTGAAGCTTTCTTT.

The chain combines TRBV6-5 with TRBJ2-5; maybe TRBD2 (5 bases). The CDR3 runs 13 residues. V was shortened by 7 bases and J by 3 bases, with 12 bases between the two germline ends. Germline CDR1 is MNHEY and CDR2 is SVGAGI. The CDR3 coding sequence is TGTGCCAGCAACTCCCGGGGTGAAGAGACCCAGTACTTC. Protein: CASNSRGEETQYF.

The chain has TRBV4-3 and TRBJ1-5; D remains unclear. This CDR3 has 14 residues. Germline CDR1 LGHNA, CDR2 YSLEER. V was pared by 4 bases and J by 4 bases, with 11 bases between. CDR3 protein: CASSLHHWNQPQHF. DNA of the CDR3: TGCGCCAGCAGCCTGCACCACTGGAATCAGCCCCAGCATTTT.

The table lists this clone with a count of one. The V and J genes are TRBV6-2 or TRBV6-3 and TRBJ2-7; TRBD1 matches at 9 bases. V shed 6 bases, J shed 5 bases, and the junction held 14 bases outside the gene matches. The CDR3 has 16 residues. CDR1 is MNHEY, CDR2 SVGEGT, per germline. The CDR3 region has the DNA TGTGCCAGCAGCAAATTACCGGGACAGGGTGCCCACGAGCAGTACTTC. Translation gives CASSKLPGQGAHEQYF.

This clone was observed a handful of times. This chain uses TRBV2 with TRBJ2-7; 11 bases line up with TRBD2. There are 15 residues in the CDR3. Trimming cost V 6 bases and J 3 bases; bases outside gene matches: 7. Germline V gene data show CDR1 as SNHLY and CDR2 as FYNNEI. CDR3 DNA: TGTGCCAGCAGCGGAACTAGCGGGAGATTCTACGAGCAGTACTTC. It is translated as CASSGTSGRFYEQYF.

As for this clone: The same CDR3 is also encoded by other DNA sequences in this sample. Here the CDR3 reads CASSLDRNTEAFF. CDR3 DNA sequence: TGCGCCAGCAGCCTAGACAGGAACACTGAAGCTTTCTTT. The rearrangement links TRBV5-1 to TRBJ1-1, with D possibly matching TRBD1 (5 bases). Trimming shortened V by 4 bases and J by 1 base, and 8 bases separated the two germline ends. CDR1 and CDR2 from the germline V gene are SGHRS and YFSETQ. The CDR3 totals 13 residues.

The V and J genes are TRBV29-1 and TRBJ2-1; 8 bases fit TRBD2. V dropped 7 bases and J dropped 6; count of bases not matched to a gene: 11. This CDR3 comprises 14 residues. The germline V gene has CDR1 SQVTM and CDR2 ANQGSEA. This CDR3 reads CSADGGDNSNEQFF. The CDR3 coding sequence is TGCAGCGCCGACGGGGGGGACAACAGCAATGAGCAGTTCTTC.

This clone was seen ten or more times. The chain has TRBV19 and TRBJ2-1; 10 positions agree with TRBD2. Unmatched junction bases numbered 3, after V lost 5 bases and J lost 5 bases. Germline V gene sequence: CDR1 LNHDA, CDR2 SQIVND (reference sequence). The CDR3 covers 14 residues. The CDR3 loop reads CASSPGLADNEQFF. For the CDR3, the DNA is TGTGCCAGTAGTCCCGGACTAGCGGACAATGAGCAGTTCTTC.

The V call is TRBV20-1, the J call TRBJ2-5; TRBD1 matches at 9 bases. Per germline, CDR1 DFQATT and CDR2 SNEGSKA (reference sequence). The CDR3 is 14 residues long. The ends lost 3 bases at V and 4 bases at J; junction bases unmatched: 6. This CDR3 is CSASNRGRGETQYF. For the CDR3, the DNA is TGCAGTGCTAGTAACAGGGGGCGCGGAGAGACCCAGTACTTC.

This clone appeared once. Possible read error: a much larger clone is one base away. The rearrangement links TRBV3-1 (or the pseudogene TRBV3-2) to TRBJ2-2; D not resolved. Germline-derived CDR1 and CDR2 are LGHDT and YNNKEL (reference sequence). The CDR3 has 12 residues. V dropped 4 bases and J dropped 3 bases, with 3 bases sitting between them. The CDR3 protein is CASSPYTGELFF. CDR3 in DNA: TGTGCCAGCAGCCCCTACACCGGGGAGCTGTTTTTT.

The CDR3 sequence is CASTFGGYAFF. The CDR3 coding sequence is TGTGCCAGCACCTTTGGAGGGTATGCTTTCTTT. The J gene is TRBJ1-1, the V gene TRBV12-3 or TRBV12-4; no reliable D call. The germline V and J ends were trimmed by 7 bases and 11 bases, with 14 bases remaining between them. The CDR3 runs 11 residues.

This clone came up a few times. The V call is TRBV10-3, the J call TRBJ1-2; perhaps TRBD1 as D (6 bases). Germline V gene lookup returns CDR1 ENHRY and CDR2 SYGVKD. CDR3 size: 16 residues. V was pared by 5 bases and J by 6 bases, with 22 bases between. CDR3: CAISFGQGGGSHGYTF. The CDR3 coding sequence is TGTGCCATCAGTTTCGGGCAGGGAGGGGGGTCGCATGGCTACACCTTC.

The rearrangement links TRBV7-9 to TRBJ2-3, with TRBD1 as a possible D gene (5 bases). This CDR3 region has 16 residues. Germline V gives CDR1 SEHNR, CDR2 FQNEAQ (reference sequence). V lost 2 bases to trimming and J lost 4 bases, with 16 bases between them. The CDR3 sequence is CASSLLIAIGADTQYF. The DNA of the CDR3 is TGTGCCAGCAGCTTATTAATAGCAATAGGGGCAGATACGCAGTATTTT.

J is TRBJ2-3 and V is TRBV9, with D maybe TRBD2 (6 bases). The V gene's germline CDR1 is SGDLS and CDR2 YYNGEE. There are 16 residues in the CDR3. The V and J ends lost 1 base and 0 bases respectively, with 12 bases between them. The CDR3 coding sequence is TGTGCCAGCAGCGTAATGGAGGGTTCTAGCACAGATACGCAGTATTTT. Protein: CASSVMEGSSTDTQYF.

The V call is TRBV5-4, the J call TRBJ2-7, with 8 bases fitting TRBD2. The CDR3 has 15 residues. Germline trimming cut 3 bases from V and 0 bases from J; bases unmatched to any gene: 5. CDR1 is SGHNT and CDR2 is YYREEE in the germline V gene (reference sequence). Here the CDR3 reads CASSWGGTSSYEQYF. The CDR3, as DNA: TGTGCCAGCAGCTGGGGGGGGACTAGCTCCTACGAGCAGTACTTC.

J is TRBJ2-4 and V is TRBV4-1, with D maybe TRBD2 (5 bases). Germline V gene data show CDR1 as MGHRA and CDR2 as YSYEKL. V was cut by 3 bases and J by 5 bases, with 17 bases left in between. This CDR3 comprises 16 residues. CDR3 region: CASSQLGSGLENIQYF. The CDR3 DNA reads TGCGCCAGCAGCCAGTTAGGCAGCGGACTGGAAAACATTCAGTACTTC.

The rearrangement links TRBV5-1 to TRBJ2-3, with 10 nucleotides matching TRBD1. Trimming at V came to 4 bases and at J to 5 bases, leaving 10 bases not matched to a gene. CDR1 and CDR2 (germline): SGHRS, YFSETQ. The CDR3 sequence is 16 residues long. CDR3 sequence (DNA): TGCGCCAGCAGCATCTTAGGACAGGGGGTCAAAGATACGCAGTATTTT. This translates into CASSILGQGVKDTQYF. Using reference TRBV5-1 and TRBJ2-3 for the parts outside the CDR3, the full variable domain is KAGVTQTPRYLIKTRGQQVTLSCSPISGHRSVSWYQQTPGQGLQFLFEYFSETQRNKGNFPGRFSGRQFSNSRSEMNVSTLELGDSALYLCASSILGQGVKDTQYFGPGTRLTVL.

The chain joins TRBV5-5 to TRBJ2-2, with D tentatively TRBD2 (6 bases). V dropped 4 bases and J dropped 0 bases, with 13 bases sitting between them. Germline assignment: CDR1 SGHKS and CDR2 YYEKEE (reference sequence). The CDR3 has 16 residues. The CDR3 DNA is TGTGCCAGCAGCCCGGAGTGGGGGGCGAACACCGGGGAGCTGTTTTTT. Residues: CASSPEWGANTGELFF.

The CDR3 coding sequence is TGTGCCAGCAGCTCGGACAGGATGAATTCACCCCTCCACTTT. This gives the protein CASSSDRMNSPLHF. The chain has TRBV9 and TRBJ1-6, with 7 bases that match TRBD1. The CDR3 is 14 amino acids. Germline CDR1 SGDLS, CDR2 YYNGEE. With 4 bases clipped from V and 7 bases from J, the junction kept 5 bases outside the gene matches. Variable domain in full (rest from reference TRBV9 and TRBJ1-6): DSGVTQTPKHLITATGQRVTLRCSPRSGDLSVYWYQQSLDQGLQFLIQYYNGEERAKGNILERFSAQQFPDLHSELNLSSLELGDSALYFCASSSDRMNSPLHFGNGTRLTVT.

CDR3 sequence reads: CASSIGGRRTDTQYF. CDR3 nucleotide sequence: TGTGCCAGTAGTATCGGGGGGCGTCGTACAGATACGCAGTATTTT. V gene TRBV19 combines with J gene TRBJ2-3; D may be TRBD2 (7 bases). Germline V CDR1 and CDR2: LNHDA, SQIVND (reference sequence). CDR3 size: 15 residues. The V gene lost 3 bases and the J gene lost 3 bases, with 13 bases spanning the gap.

This clone was recorded a few times. The chain's CDR3 is CSTSGDDYGYTF. CDR3 DNA sequence: TGCAGTACAAGTGGAGATGACTATGGCTACACCTTC. The V and J genes are TRBV20-1 and TRBJ1-2; D remains unclear. The CDR3 length is 12 residues. Trimming took off 8 bases at V and 3 bases at J, with 13 bases between the two ends. From germline, CDR1 is DFQATT and CDR2 SNEGSKA (reference sequence).